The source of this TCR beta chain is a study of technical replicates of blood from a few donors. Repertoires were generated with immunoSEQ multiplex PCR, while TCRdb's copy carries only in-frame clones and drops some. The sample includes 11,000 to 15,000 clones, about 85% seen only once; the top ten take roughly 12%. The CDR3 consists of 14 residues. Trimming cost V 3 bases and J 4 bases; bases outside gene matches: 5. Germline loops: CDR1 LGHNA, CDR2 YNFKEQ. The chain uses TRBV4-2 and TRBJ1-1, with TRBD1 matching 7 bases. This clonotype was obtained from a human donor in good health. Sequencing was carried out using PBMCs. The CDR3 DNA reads TGTGCCAGCAGCCAGACAGGGTTGGGCACTGAAGCTTTCTTT. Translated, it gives CASSQTGLGTEAFF.